Listed below are T cell receptor beta chains from one sample, sequenced in a study of blood T cells in healthy people across ages. In TCRdb, the 5' RACE reads were re-called with MiXCR into one record per CDR3 protein. In the table there are 1.6 million or so distinct CDR3 sequences, around 35% of which are singletons. Sequencing was performed on blood. All receptors come from a woman in her thirties in good health. The CDR3 runs from the conserved cysteine through the conserved F or W. A D gene is named only where the DNA matches it firmly. Some rows mark clone size as missing; the rest say once, few, many or name a class of expanded clone.

DNA	CDR3	D	size	V	J
TGCGCCAGCAGCCCGAGTATTTACGAGCAGTACTTC	CASSPSIYEQYF	NA	NA	TRBV10-2	TRBJ2-7
TGTGCCAGCAGCGCGACAGGGAGGACTGGGGCCAACGTCCTGACTTTC	CASSATGRTGANVLTF	NA	NA	TRBV28	TRBJ2-6
TGTGCCAGCAGTTTAAGGCTTAGGGCAGGGAAGAACTATGGCTACACCTTC	CASSLRLRAGKNYGYTF	NA	NA	TRBV27	TRBJ1-2
TGTGCCAGCAGTGAAGCGCCCAGGGTAACGCAGTACTTC	CASSEAPRVTQYF	NA	few	TRBV6-1	TRBJ2-7
TGTGCCAGCAGTGGTTTGCTAGTACCCGAGCAGTACTTC	CASSGLLVPEQYF	NA	NA	TRBV2	TRBJ2-7
TGTGCCAGCAGTTCCATCCGGCGCTCTGGGGCCAACGTCCTGACTTTC	CASSSIRRSGANVLTF	NA	NA	TRBV6-6	TRBJ2-6
TGTGCCACCAGCAGTGACCGACGTGGGAAAAAACTGTTTTTT	CATSSDRRGKKLFF	NA	NA	TRBV15	TRBJ1-4
TGTGCCAGCAGCCCAGGACAGGGCCGCTCACCCCTCCACTTT	CASSPGQGRSPLHF	TRBD1	many	TRBV27	TRBJ1-6
TGTGCCAGCAGCGTCGGGGGCTCTGGGGCCAACGTCCGGACTTTC	CASSVGGSGANVRTF	NA	NA	TRBV9	TRBJ2-6
TGTGCCAGCAGCTTAGGACAGGCTAGGGATTCACCCCTCCACTTT	CASSLGQARDSPLHF	NA	NA	TRBV7-6	TRBJ1-6